This T cell receptor (beta chain) was recovered during a study of Ad26.COV2.S vaccination and SARS-CoV-2 variants. In this sample, this clone turned up once. Noted treatment: approximately 18 received Ad26.COV2.S at low or high dose, single or two shots; about 5 received placebo; per-sample allocation not given. The samples were gathered on day 63 after the first injection of vaccine or placebo. Data came from immunoSEQ multiplex PCR; TCRdb stores just in-frame clones and leaves some out. The sample lists 300,000 to 400,000 clones, 86% occurring once. Deletions cut 6 bases from V and 5 bases from J, with 9 bases between. CDR3 length: 11 residues. Germline V CDR1 and CDR2: DFQATT, SNEGSKA (reference sequence).

Source: peripheral blood, taken in a trial of Ad26.COV2.S vaccine versus placebo. This TCR derives from a person between 18 and 65 years old who received the Ad26.COV2.S COVID-19 vaccine or a placebo. The chain uses TRBV20-1 and TRBJ2-3; D ambiguous. The CDR3, as DNA: TGCAGTGCCCCACTCCTAGATACGCAGTATTTT. This encodes CSAPLLDTQYF.